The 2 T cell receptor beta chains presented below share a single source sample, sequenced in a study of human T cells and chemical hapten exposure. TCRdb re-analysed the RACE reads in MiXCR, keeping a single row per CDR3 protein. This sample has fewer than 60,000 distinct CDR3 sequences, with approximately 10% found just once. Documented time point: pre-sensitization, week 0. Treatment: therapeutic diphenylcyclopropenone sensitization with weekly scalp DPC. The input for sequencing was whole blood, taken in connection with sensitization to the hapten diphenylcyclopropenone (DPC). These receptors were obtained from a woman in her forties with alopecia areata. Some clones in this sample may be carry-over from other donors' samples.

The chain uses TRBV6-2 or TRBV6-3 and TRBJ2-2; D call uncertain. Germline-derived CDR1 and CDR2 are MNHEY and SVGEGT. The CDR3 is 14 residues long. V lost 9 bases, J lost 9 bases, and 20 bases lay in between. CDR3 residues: CASSPNWKKWELFF. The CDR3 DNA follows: TGTGCCAGTAGCCCCAATTGGAAGAAATGGGAGCTGTTTTTT.

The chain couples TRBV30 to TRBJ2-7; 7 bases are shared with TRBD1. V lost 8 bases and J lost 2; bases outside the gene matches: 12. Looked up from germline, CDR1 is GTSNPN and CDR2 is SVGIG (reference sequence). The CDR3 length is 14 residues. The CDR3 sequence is CAGKKKDRTYEQYF. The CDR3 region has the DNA TGTGCCGGGAAGAAAAAGGACAGGACCTACGAGCAGTACTTC.